These 27 T cell receptor beta chains originate from one sample sequenced in a study of CD8 T cells in Susac syndrome. Random hexamers were used to reverse transcribe an amount of about 0.45 to 1 ug RNA. TCRdb reprocessed the immunoSEQ multiplex PCR reads via MiXCR and lists one record per CDR3 protein. The sample consists of approximately 140,000 distinct CDR3 sequences, approximately 95% of them appearing once. Sequenced: CD8+ T cells from PBMCs. These receptors were collected from a human donor in good health.

The chain combines TRBV29-1 with TRBJ2-7; TRBD2 aligns across 11 bases. After removal of 6 bases from V and 3 bases from J, the junction contained 13 bases not matched to a gene. This CDR3 has 16 amino acids. The V gene's germline CDR1 is SQVTM and CDR2 ANQGSEA. The CDR3 DNA reads TGCAGCGTCCTTGATGGGGGACTAGCGGATTTCTACGAGCAGTACTTC. It yields the protein CSVLDGGLADFYEQYF.

The chain couples TRBV7-9 to TRBJ2-7; the D gene is possibly TRBD1 (6 bases). The CDR3 extends over 16 amino acids. Germline V CDR1 and CDR2: SEHNR, FQNEAQ (reference sequence). The germline V and J ends were trimmed by 7 bases and 3 bases, with 22 bases remaining between them. The CDR3 spells CASTPNGQSINYEQYF. CDR3 bases: TGTGCCAGCACCCCAAACGGACAGTCTATAAACTACGAGCAGTACTTC.

This clonotype has just one count. The V and J genes are TRBV27 and TRBJ2-5, with TRBD2 matching 8 bases. Losses at the gene ends were 6 bases for V and 2 bases for J; bases not matched to a gene: 8. The CDR3 length is 15 residues. In germline, CDR1 is MNHEY, CDR2 SMNVEV (reference sequence). CDR3: CASRSGLALQETQYF. The CDR3 DNA reads TGTGCCAGCAGATCAGGACTAGCTCTTCAAGAGACCCAGTACTTC.

The chain couples TRBV4-2 to TRBJ2-7; D is undetermined. Germline CDR1 LGHNA, CDR2 YNFKEQ. The CDR3 has 13 amino acids. V lost 2 bases, J lost 6 bases, and 11 bases lay in between. This CDR3 is CASSQKSVFEQYF. The CDR3 DNA reads TGTGCCAGCAGCCAAAAGTCGGTGTTCGAGCAGTACTTC.

This clonotype was recorded once. This chain links TRBV28 with TRBJ1-5; D might be TRBD1 (5 bases). This CDR3 has 15 amino acids. The germline V gene encodes CDR1 MDHEN and CDR2 SYDVKM. Deletions cut 8 bases from V and 4 bases from J, with 18 bases between. CDR3 protein: CASGQGKSGNQPQHF. The CDR3 nucleotides read TGTGCCAGCGGGCAGGGTAAATCGGGGAATCAGCCCCAGCATTTT.

V is TRBV7-9 and J is TRBJ2-7; 13 bases fit TRBD2. The CDR3 is 16 amino acids. Germline V gene lookup returns CDR1 SEHNR and CDR2 FQNEAQ (reference sequence). With 5 bases clipped from V and 1 base from J, the junction kept 5 bases outside the gene matches. Here the CDR3 DNA reads TGTGCCAGCAGCCCGTGGACTAGCGGGAGTTCCTACGAGCAGTACTTC. Amino acid sequence: CASSPWTSGSSYEQYF.

The V and J genes are TRBV9 and TRBJ2-1; no reliable D call. The CDR3 covers 13 residues. Per the germline V gene, CDR1 is SGDLS and CDR2 is YYNGEE. The V and J ends lost 4 bases and 5 bases respectively, with 10 bases between them. The CDR3 region is CASSSRTDNEQFF. As DNA, the CDR3 is TGTGCCAGCAGCTCTCGGACCGACAATGAGCAGTTCTTC.

The genes are TRBV27 and TRBJ2-7, with a possible D match to TRBD2 (6 bases). Germline CDR1 reads MNHEY; CDR2 reads SMNVEV (reference sequence). The ends were cut back, 5 bases at V and 2 bases at J, with 16 bases in the middle. This CDR3 is built from 15 residues. The chain's CDR3 is CASSQTREVTYEQYF. The CDR3 region has the DNA TGTGCCAGCAGTCAAACCAGGGAGGTAACCTACGAGCAGTACTTC.

The chain is built from TRBV7-9 and TRBJ2-5; D might be TRBD1 (6 bases). Germline loops: CDR1 SEHNR, CDR2 FQNEAQ (reference sequence). This CDR3 region has 15 residues. Trimming took off 3 bases at V and 1 base at J, with 12 bases between the two ends. CDR3 in amino acids: CASSFSGALQETQYF. The CDR3 DNA follows: TGTGCCAGCAGCTTTTCAGGGGCCCTCCAAGAGACCCAGTACTTC.

The chain employs TRBV29-1 and TRBJ1-2, with D possibly matching TRBD1 (5 bases). Germline-derived CDR1 and CDR2 are SQVTM and ANQGSEA. V lost 4 bases, J lost 5 bases, and 8 bases lay in between. The CDR3 has 11 residues. The CDR3 bases are TGCAGCGTTGTTTCAGGGTATGGCTACACCTTC. This codes for CSVVSGYGYTF. Filled out from reference TRBV29-1 and TRBJ1-2, the complete variable domain reads SAVISQKPSRDICQRGTSLTIQCQVDSQVTMMFWYRQQPGQSLTLIATANQGSEATYESGFVIDKFPISRPNLTFSTLTVSNMSPEDSSIYLCSVVSGYGYTFGSGTRLTVV.

The chain joins TRBV28 to TRBJ2-7; tentatively, D is TRBD1 (5 bases). Germline-derived CDR1 and CDR2 are MDHEN and SYDVKM. This CDR3 contains 14 residues. V was pared by 4 bases and J by 3 bases, with 13 bases between. Here the CDR3 DNA reads TGTGCCAGCAGTTCATCCCTCAGGGTCTACGAGCAGTACTTC. Amino acid sequence: CASSSSLRVYEQYF.

The chain links TRBV20-1 to TRBJ2-2, with D perhaps TRBD2 (5 bases). V gave up 3 bases and J gave up 3 bases, with 8 bases separating them. The CDR3 loop spans 13 amino acids. From germline, CDR1 is DFQATT and CDR2 SNEGSKA (reference sequence). CDR3 bases: TGCAGTGCTAGGGACTCCCACACCGGGGAGCTGTTTTTT. It is translated as CSARDSHTGELFF.

This chain joins TRBV30 and TRBJ2-7, with a possible D match to TRBD2 (5 bases). The ends were cut back, 0 bases at V and 4 bases at J, with 13 bases in the middle. The CDR3 is 14 residues long. CDR1 GTSNPN and CDR2 SVGIG come from the germline V gene (reference sequence). The CDR3 loop reads CAWSVGAGGYEQYF. The CDR3 DNA reads as TGTGCCTGGAGTGTTGGCGCGGGCGGGTACGAGCAGTACTTC.

The chain joins TRBV12-3 or TRBV12-4 to TRBJ1-5; D uncertain. V shed 3 bases and J shed 1 base, with 13 bases lying between them. The CDR3 consists of 16 residues. The CDR3 DNA reads as TGTGCCAGCAGTTTTGGTAGCGTAGAGAGCAATCAGCCCCAGCATTTT. This translates into CASSFGSVESNQPQHF.

The J gene is TRBJ2-1, the V gene TRBV30; 11 nucleotides match TRBD2. Losses at the gene ends were 5 bases for V and 8 bases for J; bases not matched to a gene: 5. The CDR3 covers 13 residues. Per germline, CDR1 GTSNPN and CDR2 SVGIG (reference sequence). This CDR3 is CAWDLAGGYEQFF. CDR3 coding DNA: TGTGCCTGGGACCTAGCGGGAGGCTATGAGCAGTTCTTC.

V and J are TRBV7-9 and TRBJ2-5; TRBD2 is a possible D gene (6 bases). The CDR3 is 13 residues long. The V and J ends lost 4 bases and 5 bases respectively, with 11 bases between them. The germline V gene has CDR1 SEHNR and CDR2 FQNEAQ (reference sequence). CDR3 sequence: CASSSSVGETQYF. In DNA form, the CDR3 reads TGTGCCAGCAGCTCTAGCGTTGGGGAGACCCAGTACTTC.

The rearrangement links TRBV27 to TRBJ1-5; no clear D. Trimming took 3 bases from V and 3 from J, leaving 9 bases between them. The CDR3 runs 14 residues. CDR1 and CDR2 from the germline V gene are MNHEY and SMNVEV (reference sequence). The CDR3 region has the DNA TGTGCCAGCAGTTTCTTCCCCGACAATCAGCCCCAGCATTTT. Translating gives CASSFFPDNQPQHF.

V usage is TRBV6-2 or TRBV6-3 and J usage is TRBJ2-1, with 9 bases fitting TRBD2. The V gene end was trimmed by 2 bases and the J gene end by 0 bases; junction bases not matched to a gene: 5. The germline CDR1 and CDR2 sequences are MNHEY and SVGEGT. CDR3 size: 17 residues. The CDR3 nucleotides read TGTGCCAGCAGTTACACCTATAGCGGGAGCTCCTACAATGAGCAGTTCTTC. It is translated as CASSYTYSGSSYNEQFF.

This chain's CDR3 is CASSLTGGRTEAFF. CDR3 coding DNA: TGTGCCAGCAGCCTTACAGGGGGCCGGACTGAAGCTTTCTTT. The V call is TRBV4-2, the J call TRBJ1-1; 9 bases agree with TRBD1. Unmatched junction bases numbered 5, after V lost 4 bases and J lost 5 bases. In germline, CDR1 is LGHNA, CDR2 YNFKEQ. The CDR3 runs to 14 residues.

CDR3 DNA: TGTGCCAGCAGTTTAAGGGAGACAGGGGGAGGGGATACGCAGTATTTT. Protein product: CASSLRETGGGDTQYF. This chain connects TRBV12-3 or TRBV12-4 to TRBJ2-3; 9 positions match TRBD1. This CDR3 is 16 amino acids long. V shed 2 bases, J shed 6 bases, and the junction held 9 bases outside the gene matches.

The CDR3, as DNA: TGCACCAGCAGCCTCGGACTAGCCCCCAGCACAGATACGCAGTATTTT. It is translated as CTSSLGLAPSTDTQYF. The genes are TRBV1 and TRBJ2-3; the table gives TRBD2 as D, unverified against the DNA. TRBV1 represents a pseudogene. The length of the CDR3 is 16 residues.

V is TRBV7-8 and J is TRBJ1-1; D possibly corresponds to TRBD1 (6 bases). The CDR3 is 12 amino acids. In germline, CDR1 is SGHVS, CDR2 FQNEAQ. V shed 5 bases and J shed 8 bases, with 12 bases lying between them. CDR3 coding DNA: TGTGCCAGCAGCCCGGGGGGCAGCGAAGCTTTCTTT. Translated, it gives CASSPGGSEAFF.

Here the CDR3 reads CSVPPGGTLNEQFF. The CDR3 DNA sequence: TGCAGCGTTCCTCCGGGGGGTACGTTAAATGAGCAGTTCTTC. V is TRBV29-1 and J is TRBJ2-1; 7 positions match TRBD2. Germline CDR1 reads SQVTM; CDR2 reads ANQGSEA. V gave up 5 bases and J gave up 7 bases; unmatched junction bases: 11. The CDR3 loop spans 14 amino acids.

The chain recombines TRBV25-1 with TRBJ2-7; 8 nucleotides line up with TRBD2. The germline V gene encodes CDR1 MGHDK and CDR2 SYGVNS. The CDR3 covers 11 residues. With V trimmed by 10 bases and J by 6 bases, 5 bases remained unmatched. CDR3 sequence (DNA): TGTGCCACGGGGGGGTTGCGCGAGCAGTACTTC. It yields the protein CATGGLREQYF.

CDR3 sequence reads: CSVVDSGVSYEQYF. The CDR3 DNA reads TGCAGCGTTGTTGATTCGGGGGTCTCCTACGAGCAGTACTTC. The chain uses TRBV29-1 and TRBJ2-7; tentatively, D is TRBD2 (6 bases). The V end was cut by 4 bases, the J end by 0 bases, with 13 bases between. Germline assignment: CDR1 SQVTM and CDR2 ANQGSEA. The CDR3 contains 14 residues.

The table lists this clonotype with a count of one. The rearrangement links TRBV25-1 to TRBJ2-7; a possible D gene is TRBD1 (5 bases). The CDR3 runs 15 residues. The V end was cut by 3 bases, the J end by 2 bases, with 14 bases between. Germline V gene data show CDR1 as MGHDK and CDR2 as SYGVNS. The CDR3 protein is CASSDRYVGAYEQYF. The CDR3 coding sequence is TGTGCCAGCAGTGATCGGTACGTAGGGGCCTACGAGCAGTACTTC.

The chain is built from TRBV9 and TRBJ2-7; D is ambiguous. Germline loops: CDR1 SGDLS, CDR2 YYNGEE. There are 14 residues in the CDR3. V was shortened by 3 bases and J by 3 bases, with 13 bases between the two germline ends. CDR3 nucleotides: TGTGCCAGCAGCGGCGGCGGCTCGGGCTACGAGCAGTACTTC. It translates to CASSGGGSGYEQYF.